This TCR beta chain emerged from a study of blood T cell repertoires in COVID-19. Whole-study context: Whether acute or convalescent, the COVID-19 samples came from the United States, Italy and Spain.

This CDR3 has 17 amino acids. J lost 4 bases, V lost 0 bases, and 9 bases had no gene match. CDR1 and CDR2 (germline): KGHSH, LQKENI. The repertoire was sequenced with immunoSEQ multiplex PCR; TCRdb's copy has only in-frame clones and lacks some. The sample lists about 38,000 clones, approximately 94% seen once, with around 4% in the top ten. The sample was peripheral blood. The J gene is TRBJ2-1, the V gene TRBV18, with 7 bases matching TRBD2. The TCR sequence derives from a human donor with active COVID-19. The donor label of this sample is uncertain. Written as DNA, the CDR3 is TGTGCCAGCTCACCACCGTGGGAGGGATTAGATTACAATGAGCAGTTCTTC. This codes for CASSPPWEGLDYNEQFF.